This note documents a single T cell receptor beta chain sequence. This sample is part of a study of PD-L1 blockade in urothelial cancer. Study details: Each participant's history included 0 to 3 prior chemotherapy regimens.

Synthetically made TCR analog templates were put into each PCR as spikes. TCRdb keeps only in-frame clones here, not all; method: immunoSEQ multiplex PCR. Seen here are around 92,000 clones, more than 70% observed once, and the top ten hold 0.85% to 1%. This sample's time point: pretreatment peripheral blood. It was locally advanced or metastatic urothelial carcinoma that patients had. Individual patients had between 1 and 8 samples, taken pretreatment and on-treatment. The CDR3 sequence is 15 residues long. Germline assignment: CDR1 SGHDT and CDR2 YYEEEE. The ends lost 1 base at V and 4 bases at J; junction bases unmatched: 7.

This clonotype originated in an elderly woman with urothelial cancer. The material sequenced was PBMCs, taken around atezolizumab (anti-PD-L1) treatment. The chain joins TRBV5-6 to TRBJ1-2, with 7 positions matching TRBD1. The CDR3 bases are TGTGCCAGCAGCTTGTTAACAGGGGCACCCTATGGCTACACCTTC. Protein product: CASSLLTGAPYGYTF.